This record covers a single TCR beta chain. Libraries were prepared by immunoSEQ multiplex PCR; TCRdb keeps only in-frame clonotypes and omits some of them. The sample has 100,000 to 150,000 clones; 84% are singletons. From germline, CDR1 is MGHRA and CDR2 YSYEKL. Losses at the gene ends were 5 bases for V and 0 bases for J; bases not matched to a gene: 1. The CDR3 covers 14 residues. The source of the sample is a study of blood T cell repertoires in COVID-19. Overall study: Sites across the United States, Italy and Spain contributed samples from acute and convalescent COVID-19. In each case, the material was cDNA or gDNA derived from T cells, B-cell-depleted T cells, or PBMCs.

Source material: peripheral blood. The chain is built from TRBV4-1 and TRBJ1-2, with 9 nucleotides matching TRBD1. The clonotype originates from a woman between 55 and 75 years old with acute or convalescent COVID-19. The CDR3 region is CASSTGGPNYGYTF. CDR3 in DNA: TGCGCCAGCAGCACAGGGGGCCCTAACTATGGCTACACCTTC.